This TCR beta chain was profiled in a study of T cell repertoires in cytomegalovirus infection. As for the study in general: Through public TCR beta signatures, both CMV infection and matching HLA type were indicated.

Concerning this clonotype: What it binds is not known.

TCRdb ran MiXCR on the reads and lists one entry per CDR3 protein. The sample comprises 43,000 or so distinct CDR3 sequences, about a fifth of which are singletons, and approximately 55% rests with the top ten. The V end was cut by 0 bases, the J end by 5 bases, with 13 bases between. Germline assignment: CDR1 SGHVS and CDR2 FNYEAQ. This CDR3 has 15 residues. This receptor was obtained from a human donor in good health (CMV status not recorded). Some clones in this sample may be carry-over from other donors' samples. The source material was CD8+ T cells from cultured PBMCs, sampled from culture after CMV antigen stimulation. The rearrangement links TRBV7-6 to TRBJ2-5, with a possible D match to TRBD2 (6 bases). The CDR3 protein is CASSLAGAGRETQYF. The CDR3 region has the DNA TGTGCCAGCAGCTTAGCTGGGGCGGGACGTGAGACCCAGTACTTC.